The T cell receptor (beta chain) under discussion was sequenced for a study of CD4 T cells in relation to SARS-CoV-2 and coronaviruses. This clone was counted between two and nine times. The antigen is unknown. CD4+ T cells from unexposed donors were obtained before the COVID-19 pandemic (2011-2018). The cells were cultured for 10 days before CD4+ T cells were isolated. As cell numbers allowed, unexposed-donor CD4+ T cells faced SARS-CoV-2 S/N and four cold-coronavirus spikes. On days 3 and 7, cultures got half fresh IL-2 medium. The repertoire was sequenced with immunoSEQ multiplex PCR; TCRdb's copy has only in-frame clones and lacks some. The sample records almost 30,000 clones, about 80% being singletons. The CDR3 spans 18 residues. V lost 4 bases and J lost 0; bases outside the gene matches: 12. Per the germline V gene, CDR1 is SGHVS and CDR2 is FQNEAQ.

The material sequenced was CD4+ T cells from PBMCs, cultured in vitro. The clonotype originates from a human donor in good health. V is TRBV7-8 and J is TRBJ2-1, with 7 nucleotides matching TRBD2. CDR3 DNA: TGTGCCAGCAGCTCCCAGATAAGGGACTATAGCTCCTACAATGAGCAGTTCTTC. It yields the protein CASSSQIRDYSSYNEQFF.